This TCR beta chain was sequenced for a study of OX40 agonist ivuxolimab in advanced cancers. Across the study: It was ivuxolimab, an agonistic anti-OX40 (CD134) antibody, that patients were treated with.

Samples were taken at baseline and on day 1 of cycles 4 and 7. The protocol was immunoSEQ multiplex PCR, while the TCRdb copy is restricted to in-frame clones and leaves out a portion. Among approximately 66,000 clones listed, 86% were seen once. The CDR3 has 15 amino acids. The sequence was obtained from an adult with an advanced solid tumor such as melanoma, head and neck, liver or kidney cancer. This chain joins TRBV21-1 and TRBJ1-2; the D call of TRBD1 is as the table states it, not checked on the DNA. TRBV21-1 has pseudogene status. The material was CD4+ or CD8+ T cells sorted from blood, obtained in a trial of the OX40 agonist ivuxolimab. The CDR3 here is CASSYDRGPLYGYTF. In DNA, the CDR3 is TGTGCCAGCAGCTACGACAGGGGGCCCCTCTATGGCTACACCTTC.